Presented here are 25 T cell receptor beta chains from one specimen sequenced in a study of blood T cell repertoires in COVID-19. The protocol was immunoSEQ multiplex PCR, while the TCRdb copy is restricted to in-frame clones and leaves out a portion. The sample records 150,000 or so clones, roughly four fifths being singletons. The sequenced sample was peripheral blood. These receptors originate from a man aged 35-49 years who had recovered from COVID-19.

The chain has TRBV5-1 and TRBJ2-7; 7 bases align to TRBD1. CDR3 size: 14 residues. J was trimmed by 2 bases and V by 8 bases; bases with no gene match: 10. The germline CDR1 and CDR2 sequences are SGHRS and YFSETQ. The chain's CDR3 is CARDETGNAYEQYF. The CDR3 coding sequence is TGCGCCAGGGACGAGACAGGGAACGCCTACGAGCAGTACTTC.

The rearrangement links TRBV20-1 to TRBJ2-5; tentatively, D is TRBD2 (5 bases). This CDR3 is 11 amino acids long. V was cut by 7 bases and J by 9 bases, with 15 bases left in between. Germline CDR1 DFQATT, CDR2 SNEGSKA (reference sequence). CDR3 coding DNA: TGCAGTGGGGAGAAGGGTGCGGCCCAGTACTTC. Translated, it gives CSGEKGAAQYF.

This CDR3 is CASSWGTGGEKLFF. The CDR3 coding sequence is TGTGCCAGCAGTTGGGGGACAGGGGGTGAAAAACTGTTTTTT. The J gene is TRBJ1-4, the V gene TRBV27; 11 bases line up with TRBD1. The V gene's germline CDR1 is MNHEY and CDR2 SMNVEV (reference sequence). The V segment lost 4 bases and the J segment 7 bases; nucleotides outside the gene matches: 2. The CDR3 contains 14 residues.

This rearrangement joins TRBV7-9 to TRBJ2-7, with 9 bases fitting TRBD1. The CDR3 has 16 amino acids. Trimming took 5 bases from V and 3 from J; bases not matched to a gene: 11. Germline V CDR1 and CDR2: SEHNR, FQNEAQ (reference sequence). This CDR3 is CASSQFRDRELYEQYF. In DNA, the CDR3 is TGTGCCAGCAGCCAGTTCCGGGACAGGGAACTCTACGAGCAGTACTTC.

This chain joins TRBV19 and TRBJ2-1; possible D gene TRBD1, 6 bases. The CDR3 runs to 15 residues. Per the germline V gene, CDR1 is LNHDA and CDR2 is SQIVND (reference sequence). The V and J ends lost 4 bases and 5 bases respectively, with 15 bases between them. CDR3 residues: CASSTPDRYHNEQFF. CDR3 coding DNA: TGTGCCAGTAGTACACCGGACAGATACCACAATGAGCAGTTCTTC.

Here the CDR3 reads CASRGRDRSYGYTF. CDR3 DNA sequence: TGTGCCAGCAGGGGACGGGACAGGTCTTATGGCTACACCTTC. V gene TRBV9 combines with J gene TRBJ1-2, with 8 bases matching TRBD1. CDR1 is SGDLS and CDR2 is YYNGEE in the germline V gene. This CDR3 contains 14 residues. The V gene end was trimmed by 5 bases and the J gene end by 5 bases; junction bases not matched to a gene: 8.

This chain joins TRBV2 and TRBJ2-7; perhaps TRBD2 as D (5 bases). The CDR3 length is 12 residues. CDR1 and CDR2 (germline): SNHLY, FYNNEI. Trimming cost V 6 bases and J 8 bases, with 14 bases left between them. Here the CDR3 DNA reads TGTGCCAGCAGACCTCTAGGGAGAAAGCAGTACTTC. Encoded protein: CASRPLGRKQYF. Combining the CDR3 with reference TRBV2 and TRBJ2-7 gives the whole variable domain EPEVTQTPSHQVTQMGQEVILRCVPISNHLYFYWYRQILGQKVEFLVSFYNNEISEKSEIFDDQFSVERPDGSNFTLKIRSTKLEDSAMYFCASRPLGRKQYFGPGTRLTVT.

This rearrangement joins TRBV13 to TRBJ2-2; D remains ambiguous. Looked up from germline, CDR1 is PRHDT and CDR2 is FYEKMQ (reference sequence). V lost 5 bases and J lost 1, with 11 bases in between. This CDR3 has 15 amino acids. The CDR3 protein is CASSVHNRNTGELFF. Written as DNA, the CDR3 is TGTGCCAGCAGCGTACACAACAGGAACACCGGGGAGCTGTTTTTT.

This clone was detected a few times. The chain recombines TRBV4-2 with TRBJ1-5; 10 bases fit TRBD1. The CDR3 length is 15 residues. Germline V CDR1 and CDR2: LGHNA, YNFKEQ. With 8 bases clipped from V and 1 base from J, the junction kept 5 bases outside the gene matches. The DNA for the CDR3 is TGTGCCAGCGGAACGGGACAGGGGAGCAATCAGCCCCAGCATTTT. It is translated as CASGTGQGSNQPQHF.

The V gene is TRBV7-2, the J gene TRBJ2-3; D is unresolved. With 2 bases removed from V and 5 bases from J, the gap between germline ends came to 5 bases. Germline V gene data show CDR1 as SGHTA and CDR2 as FQGNSA. The CDR3 totals 12 residues. The CDR3 reads CASSLNQDTQYF. As DNA, the CDR3 is TGTGCCAGCAGCTTAAATCAAGATACGCAGTATTTT.

The J gene is TRBJ2-7, the V gene TRBV7-9; tentative D call: TRBD2 (5 bases). The CDR3 sequence is 13 residues long. The V and J ends lost 6 bases and 3 bases respectively, with 12 bases between them. Germline V gives CDR1 SEHNR, CDR2 FQNEAQ (reference sequence). CDR3 coding DNA: TGTGCCAGCAGGGCGGAGGCAAACTACGAGCAGTACTTC. Its translation: CASRAEANYEQYF.

The chain is built from TRBV11-2 and TRBJ2-7; 10 positions match TRBD2. The CDR3 is 13 amino acids. Looked up from germline, CDR1 is SGHAT and CDR2 is FQNNGV. V shed 11 bases and J 0 bases; nucleotides not matched to a gene: 4. This chain's CDR3 is CAGAGGDSYEQYF. The CDR3 DNA is TGTGCCGGAGCGGGAGGGGACTCCTACGAGCAGTACTTC.

The rearrangement uses TRBV12-3 or TRBV12-4 and TRBJ1-1, with 8 positions matching TRBD1. V lost 6 bases to trimming and J lost 5 bases; unmatched junction nucleotides: 5. This CDR3 has 13 residues. The CDR3 sequence is CASSNQGATEAFF. CDR3 coding DNA: TGTGCCAGCAGCAATCAGGGGGCAACTGAAGCTTTCTTT.

This chain connects TRBV7-2 to TRBJ2-5; 9 bases fit TRBD2. The CDR3 totals 14 residues. V shed 6 bases, J shed 2 bases, and the junction held 4 bases outside the gene matches. Germline V gene sequence: CDR1 SGHTA, CDR2 FQGNSA. The CDR3, as DNA: TGTGCCAGCAGTCGCAGCGGGGGGCAAGAGACCCAGTACTTC. Protein sequence: CASSRSGGQETQYF.

The rearrangement joins TRBV5-1 to TRBJ2-5, with TRBD1 identical over 8 bases. J was trimmed by 3 bases and V by 2 bases; bases with no gene match: 9. CDR3 length: 16 residues. The germline CDR1 and CDR2 sequences are SGHRS and YFSETQ. The CDR3 sequence: CASSFGTQTGEETQYF. In DNA, the CDR3 is TGCGCCAGCAGCTTCGGTACCCAGACAGGGGAAGAGACCCAGTACTTC.

The chain is built from TRBV24-1 and TRBJ2-2; D call uncertain. Trimming took 4 bases from V and 9 from J, leaving 11 bases between them. Germline loops: CDR1 KGHDR, CDR2 SFDVKD. This CDR3 contains 13 residues. CDR3 nucleotide sequence: TGTGCCACCAGTGACTTACATCACCGGGAGCTGTTTTTT. Protein product: CATSDLHHRELFF.

V gene TRBV21-1 combines with J gene TRBJ2-3; the table's D call of TRBD1 was not tested on the DNA. TRBV21-1 is labeled a pseudogene. There are 14 residues in the CDR3. The DNA of the CDR3 is TGTGCCAGCAGCCCCCGGGACAGAACAGATACGCAGTATTTT. Protein: CASSPRDRTDTQYF.

The chain links TRBV30 to TRBJ1-2, with 8 bases lining up with TRBD1. From germline, CDR1 is GTSNPN and CDR2 SVGIG (reference sequence). The CDR3 consists of 14 residues. Germline trimming cut 2 bases from V and 9 bases from J; bases unmatched to any gene: 11. Here the CDR3 reads CAWSSVGTGTRYTF. CDR3 DNA sequence: TGTGCCTGGAGTTCGGTAGGGACAGGTACGCGCTACACCTTC.

This rearrangement joins TRBV9 to TRBJ2-7; D perhaps matches TRBD2 (5 bases). The CDR3 totals 13 residues. The ends were cut back, 3 bases at V and 4 bases at J, with 11 bases in the middle. Germline CDR1 SGDLS, CDR2 YYNGEE. In DNA, the CDR3 is TGTGCCAGCAGCGCCGGGGATGTATACGAGCAGTACTTC. Translated: CASSAGDVYEQYF.

J is TRBJ1-1 and V is TRBV19; D is perhaps TRBD1 (5 bases). There are 16 residues in the CDR3. Trimming removed 5 bases at V and 0 bases at J, with 16 bases between. Germline CDR1 is LNHDA and CDR2 is SQIVND (reference sequence). CDR3 loop: CASSPRQSLMNTEAFF. In nucleotides, the CDR3 is TGTGCCAGTAGTCCGAGACAGAGCCTCATGAACACTGAAGCTTTCTTT. The full variable domain, rest sourced from reference TRBV19 and TRBJ1-1, is DGGITQSPKYLFRKEGQNVTLSCEQNLNHDAMYWYRQDPGQGLRLIYYSQIVNDFQKGDIAEGYSVSREKKESFPLTVTSAQKNPTAFYLCASSPRQSLMNTEAFFGQGTRLTVV.

The chain links TRBV18 to TRBJ2-3, with TRBD1 matching over 8 bases. Germline assignment: CDR1 KGHSH and CDR2 LQKENI. CDR3 size: 13 residues. J was trimmed by 5 bases and V by 3 bases; bases with no gene match: 1. This chain's CDR3 is CASSPGTGDTQYF. In DNA form, the CDR3 reads TGTGCCAGCTCACCGGGGACAGGAGATACGCAGTATTTT.

This clone has a single count. The rearrangement links TRBV13 to TRBJ1-1; the match to TRBD1 covers 7 bases. This CDR3 contains 17 residues. The germline V gene encodes CDR1 PRHDT and CDR2 FYEKMQ (reference sequence). V trimming: 5 bases; J trimming: 4 bases; junction bases outside the gene matches: 16. The CDR3: CASSNTVTGAGITEAFF. The CDR3 region has the DNA TGTGCCAGCAGCAACACGGTAACAGGGGCAGGTATCACTGAAGCTTTCTTT.

The V call is TRBV6-4, the J call TRBJ2-1; maybe TRBD1 (9 bases). This CDR3 is 15 amino acids long. The V end was cut by 6 bases, the J end by 13 bases, with 25 bases between. Germline V lookup: CDR1 MRHNA, CDR2 SNTAGT. The CDR3 reads CASSLDRGLVFRQFF. For the CDR3, the DNA is TGTGCCAGCAGCTTGGACAGGGGACTAGTTTTTCGTCAGTTCTTC.

This chain connects TRBV5-4 to TRBJ1-3, with TRBD1 as a possible D gene (5 bases). This CDR3 region has 14 residues. Between the trimmed V and J ends, which lost 2 bases and 2 bases, there was a span of 8 bases. Germline values: CDR1 SGHNT, CDR2 YYREEE (reference sequence). In DNA form, the CDR3 reads TGTGCCAGCAGCTTCCAGGGCACTGGAAACACCATATATTTT. The encoded protein is CASSFQGTGNTIYF.

Only a few counts were recorded for this clone. This chain uses TRBV4-1 with TRBJ1-2, with TRBD1 matching 10 bases. The CDR3 is made up of 17 amino acids. CDR1 and CDR2 from the germline V gene are MGHRA and YSYEKL. The V and J ends lost 0 bases and 4 bases, in that order; junction bases with no gene match: 8. CDR3: CASSQENRRDRGYGYTF. For the CDR3, the DNA is TGCGCCAGCAGCCAAGAAAACAGGAGGGACAGGGGCTATGGCTACACCTTC.